This T cell receptor beta chain is from a study of human T cells and chemical hapten exposure. Turning to the study itself: Patients, largely female, had alopecia areata, totalis or universalis. General study results and limits: The formation of large CDR3 similarity clusters by expanded TCRs significantly exceeded that of controls.

Stated time point: patch test 3, about 24 weeks after DPC sensitization. Specified treatment: therapeutic diphenylcyclopropenone sensitization with weekly scalp DPC. Unfractionated whole blood served as the source for total RNA extraction. TCRdb used MiXCR to reprocess the RACE reads, holding one entry per CDR3 protein. Among roughly 40,000 distinct CDR3 sequences listed, 12% were seen once. This clonotype was seen a handful of times. Antigen specificity is unknown. CDR1 is MDHEN and CDR2 is SYDVKM in the germline V gene. The J segment lost 8 bases and the V segment lost 7 bases, leaving 15 bases of the junction unmatched. This CDR3 comprises 15 residues.

The sample in question was whole blood, obtained in connection with sensitization to the hapten diphenylcyclopropenone (DPC). The clonotype originates from a woman aged 35 to 49 with alopecia areata. Some clones in this sample may be carry-over from other donors' samples. The rearrangement joins TRBV28 to TRBJ1-1; 8 nucleotides line up with TRBD1. CDR3 region: CASTPGGAGQLEAFF. CDR3 sequence (DNA): TGTGCCAGCACCCCAGGGGGCGCTGGACAGCTCGAAGCTTTCTTT. Based on the CDR3 plus reference TRBV28 and TRBJ1-1, the full variable domain is DVKVTQSSRYLVKRTGEKVFLECVQDMDHENMFWYRQDPGLGLRLIYFSYDVKMKEKGDIPEGYSVSREKKERFSLILESASTNQTSMYLCASTPGGAGQLEAFFGQGTRLTVV.